This entry lists 30 T cell receptor beta chains sequenced from one sample in a study of graft-versus-host responses after intestinal transplantation. These receptors' antigens are unknown. The data were produced by immunoSEQ multiplex PCR, yet TCRdb's version contains in-frame clones alone and is incomplete. The sample contains over 100,000 clones, 85% to 95% of which appear only once. The starting material was unstimulated CD8+ T cells sorted from spleen or lymph node cells, obtained before intestinal transplant. These receptors were collected from a human donor who received an intestinal transplant.

The chain carries TRBV9 and TRBJ2-7, with D possibly matching TRBD2 (6 bases). Germline-derived CDR1 and CDR2 are SGDLS and YYNGEE. Trimming took 0 bases from V and 3 from J, leaving 16 bases between them. The length of the CDR3 is 16 residues. CDR3 loop: CASSVGVGGTHYEQYF. Here the CDR3 DNA reads TGTGCCAGCAGCGTAGGGGTTGGCGGGACTCACTACGAGCAGTACTTC.

This sequence joins TRBV7-4 and TRBJ1-1, with D unresolved. The CDR3 runs to 14 residues. Deletions cut 2 bases from V and 4 bases from J, with 11 bases between. From germline, CDR1 is SGHVT and CDR2 SQSDAQ. DNA for the CDR3: TGTGCCAGCAGCTTACCAGGATCTTTCACTGAAGCTTTCTTT. The encoded protein is CASSLPGSFTEAFF. Filled out from reference TRBV7-4 and TRBJ1-1, the complete variable domain reads GAGVSQSPRYKVAKRGRDVALRCDSISGHVTLYWYRQTLGQGSEVLTYSQSDAQRDKSGRPSGRFSAERPERSVSTLKIQRTEQGDSAVYLCASSLPGSFTEAFFGQGTRLTVV.

The chain is built from TRBV9 and TRBJ1-3; TRBD1 matches 8 bases. CDR3 length: 15 residues. V lost 8 bases and J lost 0; bases outside the gene matches: 7. Germline CDR1 reads SGDLS; CDR2 reads YYNGEE. The CDR3 here is CASTGGSGSGNTIYF. Written as DNA, the CDR3 is TGTGCCAGTACAGGGGGATCAGGCTCTGGAAACACCATATATTTT.

This sequence joins TRBV6-1 and TRBJ1-1; no definite D call. V was cut by 7 bases and J by 1 base, with 13 bases left in between. The germline CDR1 and CDR2 sequences are MNHNS and SASEGT. The CDR3 runs to 14 residues. CDR3 sequence reads: CASNPEWGNTEAFF. The CDR3 bases are TGTGCCAGCAACCCCGAATGGGGGAACACTGAAGCTTTCTTT.

This clone was counted a few times. Other DNA sequences within the sample encode an identical CDR3. V usage is TRBV4-1 and J usage is TRBJ2-7; 12 bases match TRBD2. Germline assignment: CDR1 MGHRA and CDR2 YSYEKL. This CDR3 has 14 residues. The trim removed 1 base at V and 7 bases at J, leaving 2 bases unmatched. CDR3 residues: CASSQGLAGGEQYF. Here the CDR3 DNA reads TGCGCCAGCAGCCAAGGCCTAGCGGGGGGGGAGCAGTACTTC.

The chain recombines TRBV29-1 with TRBJ2-1; 10 bases line up with TRBD2. Trimming at V came to 3 bases and at J to 2 bases, leaving 7 bases not matched to a gene. The CDR3 extends over 16 amino acids. Germline V gene sequence: CDR1 SQVTM, CDR2 ANQGSEA. The CDR3 sequence is CSVELASGRPYNEQFF. The CDR3 bases are TGCAGCGTTGAGTTGGCTAGCGGGAGACCCTACAATGAGCAGTTCTTC.

V usage is TRBV28 and J usage is TRBJ1-5; no reliable D call. The V gene's germline CDR1 is MDHEN and CDR2 SYDVKM. CDR3 length equals 13 residues. The V and J ends lost 2 bases and 6 bases respectively, with 8 bases between them. The CDR3 here is CASSLGGTQPQHF. In DNA, the CDR3 is TGTGCCAGCAGTTTAGGAGGCACTCAGCCCCAGCATTTT. Combining the CDR3 with reference TRBV28 and TRBJ1-5 gives the whole variable domain DVKVTQSSRYLVKRTGEKVFLECVQDMDHENMFWYRQDPGLGLRLIYFSYDVKMKEKGDIPEGYSVSREKKERFSLILESASTNQTSMYLCASSLGGTQPQHFGDGTRLSIL.

The V call is TRBV19, the J call TRBJ1-1; no clear D. V was pared by 7 bases and J by 4 bases, with 13 bases between. This CDR3 region has 13 residues. CDR1 and CDR2 from the germline V gene are LNHDA and SQIVND (reference sequence). In DNA, the CDR3 is TGTGCCAGTAACAAGGGCACGAGCACTGAAGCTTTCTTT. Its translation: CASNKGTSTEAFF.

V usage is TRBV9 and J usage is TRBJ2-7, with 11 bases matching TRBD2. This CDR3 is built from 15 residues. With 0 bases clipped from V and 5 bases from J, the junction kept 4 bases outside the gene matches. CDR1 and CDR2 from the germline V gene are SGDLS and YYNGEE. The chain's CDR3 is CASSVEGSGGDEQYF. In nucleotides, the CDR3 is TGTGCCAGCAGCGTAGAGGGTAGCGGGGGGGACGAGCAGTACTTC.

This chain joins TRBV14 and TRBJ1-1, with D unresolved. V lost 2 bases and J 3 bases, leaving 4 bases between the germline ends. This CDR3 contains 12 residues. The germline V gene has CDR1 SGHDN and CDR2 FVKESK. The CDR3 DNA follows: TGTGCCAGCAGCCAACTCGACACTGAAGCTTTCTTT. As protein: CASSQLDTEAFF.

This clone appeared once. This chain uses TRBV9 with TRBJ2-7; tentatively, D is TRBD1 or TRBD2 (6 bases each). The CDR3 loop spans 15 amino acids. V was shortened by 4 bases and J by 1 base, with 15 bases between the two germline ends. Germline V CDR1 and CDR2: SGDLS, YYNGEE. CDR3: CASSPEGGGSYEQYF. The CDR3 coding sequence is TGTGCCAGCAGCCCCGAGGGGGGTGGATCCTACGAGCAGTACTTC.

The V and J genes are TRBV6-5 and TRBJ2-7; TRBD1 matches 8 bases. Losses at the gene ends were 11 bases for V and 4 bases for J; bases not matched to a gene: 10. Germline lookup yields CDR1 MNHEY and CDR2 SVGAGI. The CDR3 length is 13 residues. CDR3 region: CAVGAGGKYEQYF. CDR3 sequence (DNA): TGTGCCGTCGGGGCAGGGGGCAAGTACGAGCAGTACTTC.

V is TRBV5-6 and J is TRBJ1-1, with D possibly TRBD1 on 6 matching bases. CDR1 and CDR2 from the germline V gene are SGHDT and YYEEEE. This CDR3 has 16 amino acids. Trimming took 0 bases from V and 4 from J, leaving 16 bases between them. The DNA for the CDR3 is TGTGCCAGCAGCTTGGCCTTCTCTTCGGGGGCCACTGAAGCTTTCTTT. It translates to CASSLAFSSGATEAFF.

The chain recombines TRBV9 with TRBJ2-1; tentatively, D is TRBD1 (7 bases). V lost 0 bases, J lost 6 bases, and 13 bases lay in between. Germline CDR1 SGDLS, CDR2 YYNGEE. The CDR3 consists of 15 residues. In DNA form, the CDR3 reads TGTGCCAGCAGCGTAGGCGGGACAGACCTCAATGAGCAGTTCTTC. Its protein product is CASSVGGTDLNEQFF.

This chain connects TRBV19 to TRBJ2-3; maybe TRBD2 (5 bases). This CDR3 spans 16 amino acids. V gave up 0 bases and J gave up 2 bases, with 12 bases separating them. Germline V gene sequence: CDR1 LNHDA, CDR2 SQIVND (reference sequence). DNA of the CDR3: TGTGCCAGTAGTATAGATCCGGGAACCTTCACAGATACGCAGTATTTT. This encodes CASSIDPGTFTDTQYF.

The chain couples TRBV14 to TRBJ1-1; D is unresolved. The V gene's germline CDR1 is SGHDN and CDR2 FVKESK. The CDR3 has 13 residues. Trimming left V 4 bases short and J 0 bases short, with 6 bases between. The CDR3 loop reads CASSLGLNTEAFF. CDR3 DNA sequence: TGTGCCAGCAGCCTCGGCCTGAACACTGAAGCTTTCTTT.

The CDR3 nucleotides are TGTGCCAGCGAAGTTACAGCATTCCCGAACACTGAAGCTTTCTTT. This sequence encodes CASEVTAFPNTEAFF. The rearrangement joins TRBV6-1 to TRBJ1-1; D remains ambiguous. CDR3 size: 15 residues. Germline-derived CDR1 and CDR2 are MNHNS and SASEGT. Trimming pared 8 bases from V and 1 base from J, leaving 17 bases between.

V and J are TRBV9 and TRBJ1-1; TRBD1 is a possible D gene (6 bases). V was shortened by 3 bases and J by 1 base, with 7 bases between the two germline ends. Germline V gene data show CDR1 as SGDLS and CDR2 as YYNGEE. This CDR3 has 13 residues. The CDR3 sequence is CASSGTANTEAFF. CDR3 nucleotide sequence: TGTGCCAGCAGCGGGACAGCGAACACTGAAGCTTTCTTT.

This rearrangement joins TRBV19 to TRBJ2-1; maybe TRBD2 (5 bases). Trimming removed 2 bases from V and 4 bases from J, with 12 bases in between. CDR3 length: 15 amino acids. Looked up from germline, CDR1 is LNHDA and CDR2 is SQIVND (reference sequence). The CDR3 bases are TGTGCCAGTAGTATACTAGCTCATGCATACAATGAGCAGTTCTTC. Its protein is CASSILAHAYNEQFF.

The rearrangement uses TRBV27 and TRBJ2-3, with 10 bases matching TRBD2. This CDR3 has 17 residues. Trimming at V came to 6 bases and at J to 2 bases, leaving 11 bases not matched to a gene. CDR1 is MNHEY, CDR2 SMNVEV, per germline (reference sequence). In nucleotides, the CDR3 is TGTGCCAGCAGGATATCTCTAGCGGGAGACCTCACAGATACGCAGTATTTT. It is translated as CASRISLAGDLTDTQYF.

J is TRBJ2-7 and V is TRBV5-4; 8 bases are a match to TRBD2. Trimming cost V 4 bases and J 1 base; bases outside gene matches: 10. The germline V gene encodes CDR1 SGHNT and CDR2 YYREEE (reference sequence). This CDR3 is 16 amino acids long. This CDR3 is CASSVRSSGPSYEQYF. The CDR3 DNA reads TGTGCCAGCAGCGTACGCTCTAGCGGGCCTTCCTACGAGCAGTACTTC. Combining the CDR3 with reference TRBV5-4 and TRBJ2-7 gives the whole variable domain ETGVTQSPTHLIKTRGQQVTLRCSSQSGHNTVSWYQQALGQGPQFIFQYYREEENGRGNFPPRFSGLQFPNYSSELNVNALELDDSALYLCASSVRSSGPSYEQYFGPGTRLTVT.

This chain joins TRBV12-5 and TRBJ1-1; D gene ambiguous. CDR3 length: 11 amino acids. Germline V gives CDR1 LGHNT, CDR2 FRNRAP. V was pared by 7 bases and J by 6 bases, with 9 bases between. CDR3 sequence reads: CASVGLAEAFF. CDR3 DNA sequence: TGTGCTAGTGTTGGACTCGCTGAAGCTTTCTTT.

This chain connects TRBV6-4 to TRBJ2-7; D unresolved. Germline CDR1 is MRHNA and CDR2 is SNTAGT. Trimming pared 6 bases from V and 3 bases from J, leaving 6 bases between. The CDR3 has 11 amino acids. CDR3 in amino acids: CASRTDYEQYF. The CDR3 nucleotides read TGTGCCAGCAGGACTGACTACGAGCAGTACTTC.

The rearrangement links TRBV19 to TRBJ1-1, with 7 positions matching TRBD1. Losses at the gene ends were 8 bases for V and 0 bases for J; bases not matched to a gene: 6. Looked up from germline, CDR1 is LNHDA and CDR2 is SQIVND (reference sequence). The CDR3 totals 14 residues. This chain's CDR3 is CASATGWMNTEAFF. The DNA for the CDR3 is TGTGCCAGTGCGACAGGGTGGATGAACACTGAAGCTTTCTTT.

This chain joins TRBV11-2 and TRBJ2-3; D call uncertain. The ends were cut back, 1 base at V and 2 bases at J, with 10 bases in the middle. CDR1 is SGHAT and CDR2 is FQNNGV in the germline V gene. The CDR3 contains 15 residues. In nucleotides, the CDR3 is TGTGCCAGCAGCTTAGGTGGGATCGACACAGATACGCAGTATTTT. Translating it yields CASSLGGIDTDTQYF.

The V call is TRBV7-9, the J call TRBJ2-1, with TRBD2 matching over 7 bases. This CDR3 comprises 15 residues. Trimming at V came to 6 bases and at J to 4 bases, leaving 9 bases not matched to a gene. CDR1 is SEHNR, CDR2 FQNEAQ, per germline (reference sequence). The CDR3: CASRPLAGAYNEQFF. The CDR3 nucleotides are TGTGCCAGCAGGCCATTAGCGGGTGCGTACAATGAGCAGTTCTTC.

V usage is TRBV19 and J usage is TRBJ2-7, with a tentative D call TRBD2 (6 bases). V was trimmed by 5 bases and J by 3 bases, leaving 20 bases between them. There are 16 residues in the CDR3. Germline-derived CDR1 and CDR2 are LNHDA and SQIVND (reference sequence). CDR3 in amino acids: CASSPVAGSAYYEQYF. The DNA for the CDR3 is TGTGCCAGTAGTCCCGTGGCGGGGTCGGCCTACTACGAGCAGTACTTC.

V and J are TRBV15 and TRBJ1-2, with unresolved D. In germline, CDR1 is LNHNV, CDR2 YYDKDF (reference sequence). V gave up 0 bases and J gave up 2 bases, with 10 bases separating them. This CDR3 comprises 15 residues. The CDR3 DNA reads TGTGCCACCAGCAGAGAAGGGAGGACGAACTATGGCTACACCTTC. Its translation is CATSREGRTNYGYTF.

CDR3 loop: CASDRASTDTQYF. The CDR3 bases are TGTGCCAGCGACAGGGCTAGCACAGATACGCAGTATTTT. J is TRBJ2-3 and V is TRBV28; TRBD1 aligns across 7 bases. Germline values: CDR1 MDHEN, CDR2 SYDVKM. CDR3 length: 13 residues. V gave up 8 bases and J gave up 0 bases; unmatched junction bases: 2.

The chain couples TRBV27 to TRBJ1-4, with D unresolved. CDR1 MNHEY and CDR2 SMNVEV come from the germline V gene (reference sequence). The germline V and J ends were trimmed by 6 bases and 8 bases, with 22 bases remaining between them. CDR3 length: 16 residues. The CDR3 is CASSPHVYSRREKLFF. CDR3 bases: TGTGCCAGCAGCCCCCATGTTTACAGTCGTCGGGAAAAACTGTTTTTT. The entire variable domain, with the rest obtained from reference TRBV27 and TRBJ1-4, is as follows: EAQVTQNPRYLITVTGKKLTVTCSQNMNHEYMSWYRQDPGLGLRQIYYSMNVEVTDKGDVPEGYKVSRKEKRNFPLILESPSPNQTSLYFCASSPHVYSRREKLFFGSGTQLSVL.